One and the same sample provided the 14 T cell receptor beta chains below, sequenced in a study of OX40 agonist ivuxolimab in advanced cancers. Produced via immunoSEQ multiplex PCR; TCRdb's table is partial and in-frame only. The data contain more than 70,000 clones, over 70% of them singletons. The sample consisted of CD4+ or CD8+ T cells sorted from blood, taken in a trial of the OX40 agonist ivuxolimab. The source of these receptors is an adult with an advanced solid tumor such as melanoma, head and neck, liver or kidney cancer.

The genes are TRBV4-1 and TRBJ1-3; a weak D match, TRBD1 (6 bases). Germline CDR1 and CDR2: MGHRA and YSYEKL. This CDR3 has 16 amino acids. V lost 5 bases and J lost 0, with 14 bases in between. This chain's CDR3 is CASSGRQDISGNTIYF. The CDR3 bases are TGCGCCAGCAGCGGAAGACAGGACATCTCTGGAAACACCATATATTTT.

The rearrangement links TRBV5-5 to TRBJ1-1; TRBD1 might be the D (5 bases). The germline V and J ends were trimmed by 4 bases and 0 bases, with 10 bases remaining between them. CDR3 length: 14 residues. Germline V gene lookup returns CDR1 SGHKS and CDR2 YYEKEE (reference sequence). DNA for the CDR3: TGTGCCAGCAGCCAGACAGCTATGAACACTGAAGCTTTCTTT. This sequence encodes CASSQTAMNTEAFF.

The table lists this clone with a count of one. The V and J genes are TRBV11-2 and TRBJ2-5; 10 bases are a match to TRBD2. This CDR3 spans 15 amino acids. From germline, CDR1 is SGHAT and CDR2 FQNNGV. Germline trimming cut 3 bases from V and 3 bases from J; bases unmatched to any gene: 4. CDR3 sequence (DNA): TGTGCCAGCAGCTTTTACCTAGCGGGGGAAGAGACCCAGTACTTC. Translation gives CASSFYLAGEETQYF.

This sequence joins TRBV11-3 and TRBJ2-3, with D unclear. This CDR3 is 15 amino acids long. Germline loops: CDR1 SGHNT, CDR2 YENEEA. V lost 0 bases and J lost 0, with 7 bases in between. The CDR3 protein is CASSLDGASTDTQYF. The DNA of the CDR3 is TGTGCCAGCAGCTTAGATGGCGCTAGCACAGATACGCAGTATTTT.

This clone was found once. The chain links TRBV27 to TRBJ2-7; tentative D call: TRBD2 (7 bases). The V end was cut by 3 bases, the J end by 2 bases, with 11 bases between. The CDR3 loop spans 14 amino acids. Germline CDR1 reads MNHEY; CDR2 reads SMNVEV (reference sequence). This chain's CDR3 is CASSLFGGPYEQYF. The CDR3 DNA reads TGTGCCAGCAGTTTGTTCGGGGGGCCCTACGAGCAGTACTTC.

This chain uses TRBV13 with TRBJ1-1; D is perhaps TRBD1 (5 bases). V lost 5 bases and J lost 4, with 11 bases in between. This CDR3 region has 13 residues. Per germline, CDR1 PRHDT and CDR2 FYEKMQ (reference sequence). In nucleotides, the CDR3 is TGTGCCAGCAGCGGGCGTGGGGGCACTGAAGCTTTCTTT. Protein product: CASSGRGGTEAFF.

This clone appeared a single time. The CDR3 DNA reads as TGTGCCTGGAGTGGGACAGGAGCCTACGAGCAGTACTTC. Translation: CAWSGTGAYEQYF. V gene TRBV30 combines with J gene TRBJ2-7; TRBD1 agrees at 7 bases. V lost 1 base, J lost 2 bases, and 2 bases stayed unmatched. There are 13 residues in the CDR3. Germline CDR1 and CDR2: GTSNPN and SVGIG (reference sequence). Looking up the rest from reference TRBV30 and TRBJ2-7 gives the full variable domain: SQTIHQWPATLVQPVGSPLSLECTVEGTSNPNLYWYRQAAGRGLQLLFYSVGIGQISSEVPQNLSASRPQDRQFILSSKKLLLSDSGFYLCAWSGTGAYEQYFGPGTRLTVT.

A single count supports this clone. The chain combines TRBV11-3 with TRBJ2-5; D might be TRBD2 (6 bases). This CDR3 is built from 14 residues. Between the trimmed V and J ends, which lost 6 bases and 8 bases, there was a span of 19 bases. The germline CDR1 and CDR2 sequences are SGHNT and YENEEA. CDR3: CASSLRGTSGTQYF. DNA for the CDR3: TGTGCCAGCAGTTTGCGGGGTACCTCAGGAACCCAGTACTTC. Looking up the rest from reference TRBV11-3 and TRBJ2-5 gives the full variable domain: EAGVVQSPRYKIIEKKQPVAFWCNPISGHNTLYWYLQNLGQGPELLIRYENEEAVDDSQLPKDRFSAERLKGVDSTLKIQPAELGDSAVYLCASSLRGTSGTQYFGPGTRLLVL.

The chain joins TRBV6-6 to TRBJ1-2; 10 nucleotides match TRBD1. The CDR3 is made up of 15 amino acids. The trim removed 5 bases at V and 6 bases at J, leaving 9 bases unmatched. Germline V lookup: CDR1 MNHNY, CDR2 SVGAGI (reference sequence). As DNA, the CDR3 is TGTGCCAGCAGTCCAAGCGCCGGGACAGGGGATGGCTACACCTTC. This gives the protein CASSPSAGTGDGYTF.

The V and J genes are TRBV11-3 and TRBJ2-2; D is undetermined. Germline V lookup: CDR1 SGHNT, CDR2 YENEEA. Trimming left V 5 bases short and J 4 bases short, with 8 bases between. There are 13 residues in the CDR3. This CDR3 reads CASSPLLTGELFF. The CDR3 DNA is TGTGCCAGCAGCCCTCTACTCACCGGGGAGCTGTTTTTT.

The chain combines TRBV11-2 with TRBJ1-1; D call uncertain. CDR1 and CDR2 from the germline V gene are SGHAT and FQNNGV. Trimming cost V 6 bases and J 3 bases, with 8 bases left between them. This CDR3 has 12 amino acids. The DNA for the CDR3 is TGTGCCAGCAGTATCCGGCACACTGAAGCTTTCTTT. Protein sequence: CASSIRHTEAFF.

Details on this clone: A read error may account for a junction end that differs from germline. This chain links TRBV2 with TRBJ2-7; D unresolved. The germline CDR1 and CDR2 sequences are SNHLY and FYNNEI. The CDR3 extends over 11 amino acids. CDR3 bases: TGTGCCAGCAGTGATCGACGGTCTACACCCTTC. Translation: CASSDRRSTPF.

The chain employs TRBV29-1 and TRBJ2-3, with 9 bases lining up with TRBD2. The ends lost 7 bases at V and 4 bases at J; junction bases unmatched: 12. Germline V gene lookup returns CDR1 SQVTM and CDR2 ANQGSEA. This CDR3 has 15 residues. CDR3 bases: TGCAGCGCCGCACGTAGCGGGAGTTTAGCAGATACGCAGTATTTT. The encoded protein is CSAARSGSLADTQYF.

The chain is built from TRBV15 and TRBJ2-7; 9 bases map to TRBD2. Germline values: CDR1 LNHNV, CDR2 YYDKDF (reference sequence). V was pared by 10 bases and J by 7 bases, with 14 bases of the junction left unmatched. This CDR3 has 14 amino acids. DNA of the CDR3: TGTGCCATCTCCACTAGCGGGTTCCCTAAAGAGCAGTACTTC. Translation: CAISTSGFPKEQYF.